A single sample gave rise to the 20 T cell receptor beta chains below, sequenced in a study of a mutant IDH1 vaccine in newly diagnosed glioma. Time point: baseline, week 1 (first vaccination visit). Treatment meaning: pre-vaccination baseline after standard-of-care therapy. Method: immunoSEQ multiplex PCR; TCRdb's copy keeps in-frame clones and lacks some. The table has about 59,000 clones, 91% seen once. The specimen was PBMCs, collected from a glioma patient treated with radiotherapy, temozolomide or both. These receptors originate from a man between 45 and 60 years old with glioma.

The V and J genes are TRBV29-1 and TRBJ2-5, with 13 bases fitting TRBD2. J gave up 5 bases and V 7 bases, and 7 bases lay outside the gene matches. The CDR3 is 14 amino acids. From germline, CDR1 is SQVTM and CDR2 ANQGSEA. CDR3 nucleotides: TGCAGCGCTGGGGGGACTAGCGGGACGGAGACCCAGTACTTC. Its translation is CSAGGTSGTETQYF. Variable domain in full (rest from reference TRBV29-1 and TRBJ2-5): SAVISQKPSRDICQRGTSLTIQCQVDSQVTMMFWYRQQPGQSLTLIATANQGSEATYESGFVIDKFPISRPNLTFSTLTVSNMSPEDSSIYLCSAGGTSGTETQYFGPGTRLLVL.

Written as DNA, the CDR3 is TGTGCCAGCAGCTTAGAGGGGGGGTACGAGCAGTACTTC. Protein product: CASSLEGGYEQYF. The chain has TRBV11-2 and TRBJ2-7, with 7 bases fitting TRBD2. This CDR3 comprises 13 residues. Germline CDR1 and CDR2: SGHAT and FQNNGV. The V gene end was trimmed by 0 bases and the J gene end by 4 bases; junction bases not matched to a gene: 0.

This clone was recorded once. The rearrangement uses TRBV19 and TRBJ1-1; 8 bases line up with TRBD1. Germline V gene sequence: CDR1 LNHDA, CDR2 SQIVND (reference sequence). The CDR3 length is 15 residues. Trimming took 4 bases from V and 4 from J; bases not matched to a gene: 8. The DNA of the CDR3 is TGTGCCAGTAGTACCTGGACAGGGAATAGCACTGAAGCTTTCTTT. Residues: CASSTWTGNSTEAFF.

This chain uses TRBV5-1 with TRBJ2-7; D not certain. Trimming took off 3 bases at V and 3 bases at J, with 10 bases between the two ends. The V gene's germline CDR1 is SGHRS and CDR2 YFSETQ. The CDR3 extends over 13 amino acids. DNA of the CDR3: TGCGCCAGCAGCTCACAGTCTATCTACGAGCAGTACTTC. Its translation is CASSSQSIYEQYF.

The rearrangement links TRBV19 to TRBJ2-4; the match to TRBD1 covers 9 bases. V lost 8 bases and J lost 1; bases outside the gene matches: 15. The germline V gene has CDR1 LNHDA and CDR2 SQIVND (reference sequence). The CDR3 is 18 amino acids. The CDR3 coding sequence is TGTGCCAGTTGTACAGGGGGCCGATCAGGTACGGCCAAAAACATTCAGTACTTC. It specifies CASCTGGRSGTAKNIQYF.

The J gene is TRBJ2-5, the V gene TRBV21-1; the table's D call, TRBD2, has no DNA check behind it. TRBV21-1 is reported as a pseudogene. The length of the CDR3 is 17 residues. The CDR3 loop is CASSKSVGGKRQETQYF. Here the CDR3 DNA reads TGTGCCAGCAGCAAATCCGTGGGGGGTAAGAGGCAAGAGACCCAGTACTTC.

The V and J genes are TRBV10-3 and TRBJ2-5; possibly TRBD1 or TRBD2 for D (6 bases each). The CDR3 sequence is 13 residues long. With 4 bases removed from V and 1 base from J, the gap between germline ends came to 7 bases. The germline V gene encodes CDR1 ENHRY and CDR2 SYGVKD. The CDR3 nucleotides read TGTGCCATCAGTGGGGGGGCCCAAGAGACCCAGTACTTC. Translation gives CAISGGAQETQYF.

This chain joins TRBV7-9 and TRBJ2-7, with TRBD1 matching 7 bases. Germline lookup yields CDR1 SEHNR and CDR2 FQNEAQ (reference sequence). CDR3 length equals 14 residues. Trimming took 4 bases from V and 8 from J; bases not matched to a gene: 11. CDR3 residues: CASSSVRQGFQQYF. Here the CDR3 DNA reads TGTGCCAGCAGCTCCGTGAGACAGGGTTTCCAGCAGTACTTC.

The gene calls are TRBV5-6 and TRBJ2-1; 11 nucleotides match TRBD1. CDR1 is SGHDT and CDR2 is YYEEEE in the germline V gene. V lost 3 bases, J lost 2 bases, and 4 bases stayed unmatched. The length of the CDR3 is 16 residues. The CDR3: CASSWDRGATYNEQFF. CDR3 bases: TGTGCCAGCAGCTGGGACAGGGGGGCCACCTACAATGAGCAGTTCTTC. The full variable domain, with the rest looked up from reference TRBV5-6 and TRBJ2-1, is DAGVTQSPTHLIKTRGQQVTLRCSPKSGHDTVSWYQQALGQGPQFIFQYYEEEERQRGNFPDRFSGHQFPNYSSELNVNALLLGDSALYLCASSWDRGATYNEQFFGPGTRLTVL.

The chain links TRBV21-1 to TRBJ2-7; the table assigns TRBD1, which was not confirmed against the DNA. TRBV21-1 is a documented pseudogene. The CDR3 length is 15 residues. The CDR3 bases are TGTGCCAGCAGCAAAGACAGGGACCTCTCCTACGAGCAGTACTTC. It encodes CASSKDRDLSYEQYF.

The chain is built from TRBV7-6 and TRBJ2-7; 9 positions agree with TRBD1. After removal of 3 bases from V and 2 bases from J, the junction contained 2 bases not matched to a gene. Per germline, CDR1 SGHVS and CDR2 FNYEAQ. The CDR3 loop spans 14 amino acids. Here the CDR3 DNA reads TGTGCCAGCAGCTTGGACAGGGGTCCCTACGAGCAGTACTTC. It is translated as CASSLDRGPYEQYF.

The V and J genes are TRBV9 and TRBJ1-6, with 7 nucleotides matching TRBD1. This CDR3 is built from 14 residues. Germline CDR1 reads SGDLS; CDR2 reads YYNGEE. The J segment lost 7 bases and the V segment lost 5 bases, leaving 6 bases of the junction unmatched. CDR3 amino acids: CASREGAWNSPLHF. The CDR3 DNA reads TGTGCCAGCAGGGAGGGGGCTTGGAATTCACCCCTCCACTTT.

The V call is TRBV2, the J call TRBJ2-5; a weak D match, TRBD1 (6 bases). In germline, CDR1 is SNHLY, CDR2 FYNNEI. This CDR3 is built from 13 residues. Trimming removed 6 bases from V and 5 bases from J, with 13 bases in between. The CDR3 protein is CASRRQALETQYF. The CDR3 DNA is TGTGCCAGCAGACGACAGGCGTTGGAGACCCAGTACTTC.

The chain couples TRBV28 to TRBJ2-7, with D possibly being TRBD2 (5 bases). CDR1 MDHEN and CDR2 SYDVKM come from the germline V gene. Trimming removed 0 bases from V and 1 base from J, with 13 bases in between. The CDR3 consists of 16 residues. CDR3 DNA sequence: TGTGCCAGCAGTTTATGGGGAGCGGCCTTGTCCTACGAGCAGTACTTC. Translation gives CASSLWGAALSYEQYF.

The V gene is TRBV10-3, the J gene TRBJ1-2; D is uncertain. V shed 2 bases and J shed 8 bases, with 12 bases lying between them. Per the germline V gene, CDR1 is ENHRY and CDR2 is SYGVKD. This CDR3 comprises 13 residues. In nucleotides, the CDR3 is TGTGCCATCAGTGAGGCCCCCCTTTTAGGCTACACCTTC. It is translated as CAISEAPLLGYTF.

This chain links TRBV18 with TRBJ1-1; D remains unclear. Germline V lookup: CDR1 KGHSH, CDR2 LQKENI. V was pared by 2 bases and J by 1 base, with 20 bases between. CDR3 length: 18 amino acids. CDR3 residues: CASSPNSDGPVGNTEAFF. In DNA form, the CDR3 reads TGTGCCAGCTCACCAAATTCGGACGGTCCGGTGGGGAACACTGAAGCTTTCTTT.

The chain employs TRBV7-9 and TRBJ2-3; 9 bases are shared with TRBD2. Germline CDR1 reads SEHNR; CDR2 reads FQNEAQ (reference sequence). V was clipped by 5 bases and J by 2 bases; unmatched bases: 11. This CDR3 is built from 17 residues. The CDR3, as DNA: TGTGCCAGCAGCCCCTTCGGGACTAGCAGGCACACAGATACGCAGTATTTT. Protein product: CASSPFGTSRHTDTQYF.

The chain uses TRBV4-3 and TRBJ2-1; D perhaps matches TRBD2 (6 bases). This CDR3 region has 14 residues. Germline V lookup: CDR1 LGHNA, CDR2 YSLEER. Trimming shortened V by 4 bases and J by 6 bases, and 13 bases separated the two germline ends. Here the CDR3 reads CASSRDFGPNEQFF. The CDR3 DNA reads TGCGCCAGCAGCCGGGACTTCGGTCCCAATGAGCAGTTCTTC.

In its sample, this clone was seen once. The rearrangement links TRBV19 to TRBJ2-1; the D is unclear. Looked up from germline, CDR1 is LNHDA and CDR2 is SQIVND (reference sequence). Trimming cost V 3 bases and J 5 bases, with 8 bases left between them. The CDR3 covers 13 residues. The CDR3 is CASSINPNNEQFF. CDR3 DNA sequence: TGTGCCAGTAGTATCAATCCGAACAATGAGCAGTTCTTC.

The genes are TRBV2 and TRBJ2-5; 11 bases map to TRBD1. With V trimmed by 4 bases and J by 6 bases, 7 bases remained unmatched. Germline V gives CDR1 SNHLY, CDR2 FYNNEI. This CDR3 is 15 amino acids long. The CDR3 region has the DNA TGTGCCAGCAGTGCTGGGACAGGGGGTCCCAAGACCCAGTACTTC. Amino acid sequence: CASSAGTGGPKTQYF.